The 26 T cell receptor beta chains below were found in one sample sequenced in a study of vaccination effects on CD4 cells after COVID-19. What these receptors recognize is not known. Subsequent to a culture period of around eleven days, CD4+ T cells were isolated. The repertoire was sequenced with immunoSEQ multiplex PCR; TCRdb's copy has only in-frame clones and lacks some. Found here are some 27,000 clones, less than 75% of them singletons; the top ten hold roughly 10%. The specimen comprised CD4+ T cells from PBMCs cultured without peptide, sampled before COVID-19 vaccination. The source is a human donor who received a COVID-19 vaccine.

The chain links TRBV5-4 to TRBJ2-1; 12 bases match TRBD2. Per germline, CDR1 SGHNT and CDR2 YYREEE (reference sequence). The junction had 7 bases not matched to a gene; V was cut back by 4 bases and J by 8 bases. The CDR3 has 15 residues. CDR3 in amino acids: CASSLLAGGVYEQFF. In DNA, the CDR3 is TGTGCCAGCAGCCTACTAGCGGGGGGCGTCTATGAGCAGTTCTTC.

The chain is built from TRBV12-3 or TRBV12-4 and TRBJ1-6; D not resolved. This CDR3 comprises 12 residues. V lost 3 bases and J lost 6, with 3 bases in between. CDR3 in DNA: TGTGCCAGCAGTTTCGGTAATTCACCCCTCCACTTT. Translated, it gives CASSFGNSPLHF.

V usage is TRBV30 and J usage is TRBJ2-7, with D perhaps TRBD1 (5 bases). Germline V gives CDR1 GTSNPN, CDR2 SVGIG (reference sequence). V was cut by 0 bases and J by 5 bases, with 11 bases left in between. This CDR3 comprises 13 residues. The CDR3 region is CAWSVGQGDEQYF. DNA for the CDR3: TGTGCCTGGAGTGTGGGGCAGGGTGACGAGCAGTACTTC.

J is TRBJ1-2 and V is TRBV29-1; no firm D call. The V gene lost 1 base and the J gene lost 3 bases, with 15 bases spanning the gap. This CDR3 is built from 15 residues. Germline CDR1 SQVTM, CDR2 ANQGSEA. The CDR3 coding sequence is TGCAGCGTTGAAGGGTCAAGTGATTGGCACTATGGCTACACCTTC. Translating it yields CSVEGSSDWHYGYTF.

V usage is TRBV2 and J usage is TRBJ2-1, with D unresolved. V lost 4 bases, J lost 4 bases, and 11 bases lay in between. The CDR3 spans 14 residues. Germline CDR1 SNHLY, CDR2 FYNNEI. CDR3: CASSVYPTYNEQFF. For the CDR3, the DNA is TGTGCCAGCAGTGTTTATCCCACGTACAATGAGCAGTTCTTC.

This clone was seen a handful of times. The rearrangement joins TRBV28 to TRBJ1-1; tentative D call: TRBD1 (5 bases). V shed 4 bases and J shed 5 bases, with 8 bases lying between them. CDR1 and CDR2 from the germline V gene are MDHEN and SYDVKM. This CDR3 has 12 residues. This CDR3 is CASSSGSTEAFF. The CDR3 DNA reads TGTGCCAGCAGTTCAGGGAGTACTGAAGCTTTCTTT.

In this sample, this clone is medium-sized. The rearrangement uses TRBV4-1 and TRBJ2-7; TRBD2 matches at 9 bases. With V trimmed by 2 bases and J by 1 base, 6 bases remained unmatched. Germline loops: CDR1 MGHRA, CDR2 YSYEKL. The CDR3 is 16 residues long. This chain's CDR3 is CASSQPTSGLSYEQYF. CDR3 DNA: TGCGCCAGCAGCCAACCCACTAGCGGGCTATCCTACGAGCAGTACTTC.

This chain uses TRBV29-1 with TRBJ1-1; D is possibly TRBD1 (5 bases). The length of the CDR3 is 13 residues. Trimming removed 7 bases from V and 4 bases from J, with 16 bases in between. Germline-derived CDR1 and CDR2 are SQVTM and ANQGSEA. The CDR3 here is CSGNLQGGTEAFF. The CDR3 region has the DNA TGCAGCGGTAACCTCCAGGGCGGCACTGAAGCTTTCTTT. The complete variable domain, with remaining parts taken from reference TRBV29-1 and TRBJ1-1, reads SAVISQKPSRDICQRGTSLTIQCQVDSQVTMMFWYRQQPGQSLTLIATANQGSEATYESGFVIDKFPISRPNLTFSTLTVSNMSPEDSSIYLCSGNLQGGTEAFFGQGTRLTVV.

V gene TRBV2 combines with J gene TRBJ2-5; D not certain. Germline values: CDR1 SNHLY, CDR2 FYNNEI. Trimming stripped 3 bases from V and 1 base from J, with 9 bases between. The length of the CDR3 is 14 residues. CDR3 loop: CASSDRWVQETQYF. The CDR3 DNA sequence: TGTGCCAGCAGTGATAGGTGGGTCCAAGAGACCCAGTACTTC. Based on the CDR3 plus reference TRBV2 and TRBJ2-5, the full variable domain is EPEVTQTPSHQVTQMGQEVILRCVPISNHLYFYWYRQILGQKVEFLVSFYNNEISEKSEIFDDQFSVERPDGSNFTLKIRSTKLEDSAMYFCASSDRWVQETQYFGPGTRLLVL.

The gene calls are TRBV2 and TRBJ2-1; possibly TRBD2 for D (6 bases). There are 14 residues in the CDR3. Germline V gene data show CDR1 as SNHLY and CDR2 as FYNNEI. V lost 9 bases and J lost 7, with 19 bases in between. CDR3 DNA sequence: TGTGCCAGATCCAGCTCGGGAGTGCCAAATGAGCAGTTCTTC. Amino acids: CARSSSGVPNEQFF. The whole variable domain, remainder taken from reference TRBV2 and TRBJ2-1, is EPEVTQTPSHQVTQMGQEVILRCVPISNHLYFYWYRQILGQKVEFLVSFYNNEISEKSEIFDDQFSVERPDGSNFTLKIRSTKLEDSAMYFCARSSSGVPNEQFFGPGTRLTVL.

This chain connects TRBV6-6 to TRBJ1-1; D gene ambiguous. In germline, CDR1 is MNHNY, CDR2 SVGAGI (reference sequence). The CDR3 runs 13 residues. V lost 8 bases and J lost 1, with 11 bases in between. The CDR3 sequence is CASVRKANTEAFF. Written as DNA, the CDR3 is TGTGCCAGCGTACGCAAGGCGAACACTGAAGCTTTCTTT.

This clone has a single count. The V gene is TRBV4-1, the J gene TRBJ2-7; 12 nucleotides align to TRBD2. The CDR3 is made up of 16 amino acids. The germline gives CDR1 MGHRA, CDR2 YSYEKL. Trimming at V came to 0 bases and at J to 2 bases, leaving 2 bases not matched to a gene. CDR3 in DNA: TGCGCCAGCAGCCAAGAGTCTAGCGGGAGGGCCTACGAGCAGTACTTC. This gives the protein CASSQESSGRAYEQYF.

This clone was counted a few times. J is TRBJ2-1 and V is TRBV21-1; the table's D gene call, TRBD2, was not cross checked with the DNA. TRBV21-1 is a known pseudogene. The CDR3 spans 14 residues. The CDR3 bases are TGTGCCAGCAGCAAAAACGAGCGGGGGTATGAGCAGTTCTTC. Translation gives CASSKNERGYEQFF.

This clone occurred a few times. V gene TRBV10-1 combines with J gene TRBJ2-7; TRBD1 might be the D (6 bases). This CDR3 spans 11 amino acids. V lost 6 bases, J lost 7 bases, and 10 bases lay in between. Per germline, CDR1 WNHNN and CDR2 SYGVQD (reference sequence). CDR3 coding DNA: TGCGCCAGCAGCGCACAGGGTGAGCAGTACTTC. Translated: CASSAQGEQYF.

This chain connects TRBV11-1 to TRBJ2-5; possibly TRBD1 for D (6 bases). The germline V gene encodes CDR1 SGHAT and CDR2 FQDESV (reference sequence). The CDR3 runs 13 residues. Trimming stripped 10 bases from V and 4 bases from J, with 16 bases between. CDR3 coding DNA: TGTGCCACCCGGGACATCCCACGAGAGACCCAGTACTTC. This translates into CATRDIPRETQYF.

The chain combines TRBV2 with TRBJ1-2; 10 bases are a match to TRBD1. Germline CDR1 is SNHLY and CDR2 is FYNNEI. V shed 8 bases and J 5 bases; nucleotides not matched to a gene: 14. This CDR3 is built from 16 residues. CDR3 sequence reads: CASRKGGGTGVYGYTF. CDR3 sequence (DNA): TGTGCCAGCCGAAAGGGGGGCGGGACAGGGGTTTATGGCTACACCTTC.

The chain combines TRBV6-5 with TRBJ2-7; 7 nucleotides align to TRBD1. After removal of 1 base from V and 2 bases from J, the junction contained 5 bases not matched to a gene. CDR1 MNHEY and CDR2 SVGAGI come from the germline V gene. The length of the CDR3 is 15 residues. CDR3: CASSYFEGATYEQYF. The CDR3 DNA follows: TGTGCCAGCAGTTACTTTGAGGGGGCTACCTACGAGCAGTACTTC.

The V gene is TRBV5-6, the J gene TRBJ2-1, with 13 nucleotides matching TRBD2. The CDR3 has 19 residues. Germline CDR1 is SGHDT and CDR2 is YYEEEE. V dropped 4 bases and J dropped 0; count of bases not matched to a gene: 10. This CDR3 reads CASSASGTSGKYSYNEQFF. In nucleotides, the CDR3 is TGTGCCAGCAGCGCCTCCGGGACTAGCGGGAAATACTCCTACAATGAGCAGTTCTTC.

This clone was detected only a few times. CDR3 loop: CASSTLAGGYNEQFF. As DNA, the CDR3 is TGTGCCAGTAGTACCCTAGCGGGGGGGTACAATGAGCAGTTCTTC. This rearrangement joins TRBV19 to TRBJ2-1; TRBD2 matches at 12 bases. CDR3 length: 15 amino acids. Per germline, CDR1 LNHDA and CDR2 SQIVND (reference sequence). V lost 4 bases, J lost 4 bases, and 2 bases stayed unmatched. Full variable domain (missing parts from reference TRBV19 and TRBJ2-1): DGGITQSPKYLFRKEGQNVTLSCEQNLNHDAMYWYRQDPGQGLRLIYYSQIVNDFQKGDIAEGYSVSREKKESFPLTVTSAQKNPTAFYLCASSTLAGGYNEQFFGPGTRLTVL.

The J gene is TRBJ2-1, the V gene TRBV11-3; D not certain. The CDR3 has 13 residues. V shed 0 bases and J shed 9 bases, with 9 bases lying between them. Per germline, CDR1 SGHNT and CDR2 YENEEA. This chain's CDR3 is CASSLDVAGEQFF. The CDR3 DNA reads TGTGCCAGCAGCTTAGATGTGGCCGGTGAGCAGTTCTTC.

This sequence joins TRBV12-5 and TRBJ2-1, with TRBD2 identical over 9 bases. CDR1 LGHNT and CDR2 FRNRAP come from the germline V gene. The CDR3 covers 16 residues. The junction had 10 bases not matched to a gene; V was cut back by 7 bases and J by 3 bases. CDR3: CASASPSGNFYNEQFF. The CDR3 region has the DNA TGTGCTAGTGCCTCCCCTAGCGGGAATTTCTACAATGAGCAGTTCTTC. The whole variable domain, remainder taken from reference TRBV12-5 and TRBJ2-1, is DARVTQTPRHKVTEMGQEVTMRCQPILGHNTVFWYRQTMMQGLELLAYFRNRAPLDDSGMPKDRFSAEMPDATLATLKIQPSEPRDSAVYFCASASPSGNFYNEQFFGPGTRLTVL.

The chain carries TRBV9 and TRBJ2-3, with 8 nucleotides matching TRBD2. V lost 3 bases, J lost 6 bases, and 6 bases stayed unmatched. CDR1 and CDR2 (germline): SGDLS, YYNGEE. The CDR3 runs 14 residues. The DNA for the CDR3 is TGTGCCAGCAGCGAGGGGACTAGTTTCGATACGCAGTATTTT. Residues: CASSEGTSFDTQYF.

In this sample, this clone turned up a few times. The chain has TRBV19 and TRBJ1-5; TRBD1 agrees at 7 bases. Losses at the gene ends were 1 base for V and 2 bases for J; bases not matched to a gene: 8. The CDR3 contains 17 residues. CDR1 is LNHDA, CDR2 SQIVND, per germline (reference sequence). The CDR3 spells CASSIGQGGFGNQPQHF. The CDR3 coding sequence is TGTGCCAGTAGTATAGGGCAGGGGGGGTTCGGCAATCAGCCCCAGCATTTT.

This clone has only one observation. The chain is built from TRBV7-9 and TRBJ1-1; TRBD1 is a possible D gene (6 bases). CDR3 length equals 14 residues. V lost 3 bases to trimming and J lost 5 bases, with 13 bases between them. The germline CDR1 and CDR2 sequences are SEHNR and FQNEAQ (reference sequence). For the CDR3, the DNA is TGTGCCAGCAGCTTTGGGGGCGCGAGGACTGAAGCTTTCTTT. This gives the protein CASSFGGARTEAFF.

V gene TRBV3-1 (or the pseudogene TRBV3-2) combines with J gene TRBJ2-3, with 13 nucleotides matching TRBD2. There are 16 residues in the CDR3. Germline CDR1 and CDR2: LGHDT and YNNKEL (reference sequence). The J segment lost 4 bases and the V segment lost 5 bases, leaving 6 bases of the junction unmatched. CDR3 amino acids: CASSSWTSGSSDTQYF. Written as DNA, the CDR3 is TGTGCCAGCAGCTCATGGACTAGCGGGAGTTCAGATACGCAGTATTTT.

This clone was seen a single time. CDR3 nucleotides: TGTGCCAGCAGCTCTCACAGGGGGCTTGGCTACACCTTC. It yields the protein CASSSHRGLGYTF. The rearrangement uses TRBV7-2 and TRBJ1-2; 9 positions agree with TRBD1. Germline lookup yields CDR1 SGHTA and CDR2 FQGNSA. The J segment lost 7 bases and the V segment lost 4 bases, leaving 4 bases of the junction unmatched. CDR3 length: 13 amino acids.